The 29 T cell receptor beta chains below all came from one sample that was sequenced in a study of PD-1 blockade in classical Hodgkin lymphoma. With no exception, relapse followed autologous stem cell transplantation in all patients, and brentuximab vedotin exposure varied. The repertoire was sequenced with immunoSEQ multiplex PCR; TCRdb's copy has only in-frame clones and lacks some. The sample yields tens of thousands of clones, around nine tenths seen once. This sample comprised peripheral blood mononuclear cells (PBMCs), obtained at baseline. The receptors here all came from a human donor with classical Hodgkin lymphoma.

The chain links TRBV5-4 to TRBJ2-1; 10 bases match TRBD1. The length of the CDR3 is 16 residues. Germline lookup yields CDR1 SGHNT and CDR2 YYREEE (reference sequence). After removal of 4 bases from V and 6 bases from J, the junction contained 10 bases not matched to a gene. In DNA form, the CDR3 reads TGTGCCAGCAGCCGCACGGGACAGGGGACCCCCAATGAGCAGTTCTTC. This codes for CASSRTGQGTPNEQFF.

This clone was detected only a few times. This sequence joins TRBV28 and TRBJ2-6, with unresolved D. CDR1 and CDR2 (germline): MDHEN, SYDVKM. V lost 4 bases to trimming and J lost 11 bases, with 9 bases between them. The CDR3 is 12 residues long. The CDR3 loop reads CASSSFSDVLTF. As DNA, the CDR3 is TGTGCCAGCAGTTCCTTCTCTGACGTCCTGACTTTC.

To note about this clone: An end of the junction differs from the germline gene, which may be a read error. CDR3 bases: TGTGCCAGCCGAACGCCGGGACTAGGGGACCGGGGAGCTGTTTTT. It codes for CASRTPGLGDRGAVF. The chain recombines TRBV14 with TRBJ2-2, with TRBD2 identical over 8 bases. Germline values: CDR1 SGHDN, CDR2 FVKESK. The length of the CDR3 is 15 residues.

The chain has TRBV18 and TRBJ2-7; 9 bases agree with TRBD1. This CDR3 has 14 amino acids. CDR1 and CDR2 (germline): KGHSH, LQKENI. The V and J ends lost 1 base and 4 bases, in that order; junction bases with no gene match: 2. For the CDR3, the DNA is TGTGCCAGCTCACCACGGACAGGGGAGTACGAGCAGTACTTC. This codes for CASSPRTGEYEQYF.

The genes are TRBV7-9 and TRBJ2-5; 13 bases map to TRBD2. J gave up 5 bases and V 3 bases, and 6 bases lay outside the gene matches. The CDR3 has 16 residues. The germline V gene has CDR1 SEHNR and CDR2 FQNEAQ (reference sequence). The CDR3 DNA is TGTGCCAGCAGCTTCCGACTAGCGGGGGGCCAGGAGACCCAGTACTTC. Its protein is CASSFRLAGGQETQYF.

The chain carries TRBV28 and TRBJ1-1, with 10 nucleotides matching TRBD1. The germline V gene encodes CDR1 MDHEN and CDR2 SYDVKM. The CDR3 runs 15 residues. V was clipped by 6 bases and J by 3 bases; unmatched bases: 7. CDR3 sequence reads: CASSQRQGAYTEAFF. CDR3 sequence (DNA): TGTGCCAGCAGCCAAAGACAGGGGGCATACACTGAAGCTTTCTTT.

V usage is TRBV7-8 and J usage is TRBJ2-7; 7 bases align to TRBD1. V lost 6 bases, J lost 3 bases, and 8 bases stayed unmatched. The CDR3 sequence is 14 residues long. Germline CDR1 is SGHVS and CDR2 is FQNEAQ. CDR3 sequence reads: CASRPGTANYEQYF. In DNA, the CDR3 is TGTGCCAGCAGACCCGGGACAGCAAACTACGAGCAGTACTTC.

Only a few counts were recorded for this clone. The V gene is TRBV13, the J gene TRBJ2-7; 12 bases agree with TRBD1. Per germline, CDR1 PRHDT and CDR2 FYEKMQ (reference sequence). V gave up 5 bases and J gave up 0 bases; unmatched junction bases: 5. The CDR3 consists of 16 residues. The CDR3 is CASSGRGQGASYEQYF. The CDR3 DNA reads TGTGCCAGCAGCGGACGGGGACAGGGGGCCTCCTACGAGCAGTACTTC.

The CDR3 region is CASSPGGRAIYNEQFF. The CDR3, as DNA: TGCGCCAGCAGCCCCGGTGGGAGGGCCATATACAATGAGCAGTTCTTC. The chain uses TRBV4-1 and TRBJ2-1, with 7 positions matching TRBD2. CDR3 size: 16 residues. The germline V gene has CDR1 MGHRA and CDR2 YSYEKL. The junction had 10 bases not matched to a gene; V was cut back by 4 bases and J by 4 bases.

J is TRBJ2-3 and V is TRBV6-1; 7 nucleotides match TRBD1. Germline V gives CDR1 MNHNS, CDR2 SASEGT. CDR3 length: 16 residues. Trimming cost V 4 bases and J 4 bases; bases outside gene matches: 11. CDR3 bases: TGTGCCAGCAGTGTGTTGGGTGGACAGGCGGCAGATACGCAGTATTTT. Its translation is CASSVLGGQAADTQYF.

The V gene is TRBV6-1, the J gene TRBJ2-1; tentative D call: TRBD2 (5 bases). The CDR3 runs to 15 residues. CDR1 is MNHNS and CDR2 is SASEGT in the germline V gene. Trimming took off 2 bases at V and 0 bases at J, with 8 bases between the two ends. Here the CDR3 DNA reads TGTGCCAGCAGTGAAAGTGGGAGCTCCTACAATGAGCAGTTCTTC. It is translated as CASSESGSSYNEQFF.

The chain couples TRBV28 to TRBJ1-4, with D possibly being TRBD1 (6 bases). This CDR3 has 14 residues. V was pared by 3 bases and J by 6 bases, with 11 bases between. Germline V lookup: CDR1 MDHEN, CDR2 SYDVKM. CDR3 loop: CASSFNREYEKLFF. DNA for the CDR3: TGTGCCAGCAGTTTCAACAGGGAGTATGAAAAACTGTTTTTT.

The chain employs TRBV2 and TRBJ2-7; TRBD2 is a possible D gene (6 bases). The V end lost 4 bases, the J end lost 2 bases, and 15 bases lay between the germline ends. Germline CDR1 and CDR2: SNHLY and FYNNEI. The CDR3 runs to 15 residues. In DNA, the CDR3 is TGTGCCAGCAGTGGATTGGAGGGACCGACCTACGAGCAGTACTTC. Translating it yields CASSGLEGPTYEQYF.

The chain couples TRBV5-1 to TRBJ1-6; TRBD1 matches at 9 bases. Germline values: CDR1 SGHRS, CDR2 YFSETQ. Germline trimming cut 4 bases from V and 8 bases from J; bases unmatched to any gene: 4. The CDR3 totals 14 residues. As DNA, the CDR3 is TGCGCCAGCAGCGGGACAGGGACCTATTCACCCCTCCACTTT. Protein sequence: CASSGTGTYSPLHF. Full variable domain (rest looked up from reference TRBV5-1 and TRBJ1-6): KAGVTQTPRYLIKTRGQQVTLSCSPISGHRSVSWYQQTPGQGLQFLFEYFSETQRNKGNFPGRFSGRQFSNSRSEMNVSTLELGDSALYLCASSGTGTYSPLHFGNGTRLTVT.

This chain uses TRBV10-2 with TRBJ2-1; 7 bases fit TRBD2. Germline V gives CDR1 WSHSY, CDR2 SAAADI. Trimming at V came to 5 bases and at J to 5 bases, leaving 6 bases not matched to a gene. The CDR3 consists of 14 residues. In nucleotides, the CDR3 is TGCGCCAGCAGTTTGGGACTACTTGACAATGAGCAGTTCTTC. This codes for CASSLGLLDNEQFF.

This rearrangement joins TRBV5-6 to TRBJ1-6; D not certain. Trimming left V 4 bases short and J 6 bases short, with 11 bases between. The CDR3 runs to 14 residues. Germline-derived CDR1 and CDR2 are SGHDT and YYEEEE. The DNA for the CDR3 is TGTGCCAGCAGCCTCCGGGCCGCTAATTCACCCCTCCACTTT. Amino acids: CASSLRAANSPLHF.

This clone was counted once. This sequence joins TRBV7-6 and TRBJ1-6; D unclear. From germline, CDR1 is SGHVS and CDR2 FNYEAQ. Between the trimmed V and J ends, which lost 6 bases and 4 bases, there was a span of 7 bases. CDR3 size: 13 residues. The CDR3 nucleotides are TGTGCCAGCAGGGGCGCATATAATTCACCCCTCCACTTT. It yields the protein CASRGAYNSPLHF.

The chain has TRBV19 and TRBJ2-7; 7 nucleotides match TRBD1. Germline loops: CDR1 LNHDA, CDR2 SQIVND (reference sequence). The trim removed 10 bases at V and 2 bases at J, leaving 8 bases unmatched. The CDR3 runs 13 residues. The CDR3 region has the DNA TGTGCCACATCGACAGGGTGGGCCTACGAGCAGTACTTC. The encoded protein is CATSTGWAYEQYF.

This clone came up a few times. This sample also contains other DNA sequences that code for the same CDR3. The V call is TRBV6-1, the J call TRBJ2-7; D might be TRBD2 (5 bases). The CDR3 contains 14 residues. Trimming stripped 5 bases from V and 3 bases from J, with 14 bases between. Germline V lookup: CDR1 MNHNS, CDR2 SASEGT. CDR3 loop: CASSPSLGGYEQYF. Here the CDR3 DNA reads TGTGCCAGCAGTCCCTCCCTCGGAGGCTACGAGCAGTACTTC.

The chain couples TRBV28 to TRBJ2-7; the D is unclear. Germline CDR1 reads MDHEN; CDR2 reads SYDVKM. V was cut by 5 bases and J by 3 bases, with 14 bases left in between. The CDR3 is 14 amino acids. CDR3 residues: CASSPSIVLYEQYF. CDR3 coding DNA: TGTGCCAGCAGTCCATCGATCGTCCTCTACGAGCAGTACTTC. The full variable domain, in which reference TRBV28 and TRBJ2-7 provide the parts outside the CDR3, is DVKVTQSSRYLVKRTGEKVFLECVQDMDHENMFWYRQDPGLGLRLIYFSYDVKMKEKGDIPEGYSVSREKKERFSLILESASTNQTSMYLCASSPSIVLYEQYFGPGTRLTVT.

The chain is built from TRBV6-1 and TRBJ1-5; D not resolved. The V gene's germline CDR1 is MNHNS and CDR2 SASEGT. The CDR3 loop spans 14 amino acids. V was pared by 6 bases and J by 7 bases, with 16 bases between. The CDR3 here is CASSEERVRQPQHF. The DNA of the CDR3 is TGTGCCAGCAGCGAGGAAAGGGTGAGGCAGCCCCAGCATTTT.

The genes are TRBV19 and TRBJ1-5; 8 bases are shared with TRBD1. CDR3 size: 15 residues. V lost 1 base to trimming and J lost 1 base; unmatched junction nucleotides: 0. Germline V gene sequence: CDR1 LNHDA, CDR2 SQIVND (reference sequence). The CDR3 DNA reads TGTGCCAGTAGTATAGGGACAGGGAGCAATCAGCCCCAGCATTTT. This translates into CASSIGTGSNQPQHF.

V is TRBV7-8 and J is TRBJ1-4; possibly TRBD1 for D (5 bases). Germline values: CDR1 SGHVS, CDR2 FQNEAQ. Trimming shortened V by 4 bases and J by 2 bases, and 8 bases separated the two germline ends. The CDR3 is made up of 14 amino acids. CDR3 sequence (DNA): TGTGCCAGCAGCTCAGGGCTTACTAATGAAAAACTGTTTTTT. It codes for CASSSGLTNEKLFF.

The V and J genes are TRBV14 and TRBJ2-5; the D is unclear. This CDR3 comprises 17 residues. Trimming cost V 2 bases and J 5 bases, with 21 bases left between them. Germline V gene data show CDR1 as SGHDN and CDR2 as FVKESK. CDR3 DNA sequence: TGTGCCAGCAGCCAAATTGCAGGAACCCGCCCCGAGGAGACCCAGTACTTC. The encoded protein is CASSQIAGTRPEETQYF. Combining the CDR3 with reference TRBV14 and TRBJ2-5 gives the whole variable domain EAGVTQFPSHSVIEKGQTVTLRCDPISGHDNLYWYRRVMGKEIKFLLHFVKESKQDESGMPNNRFLAERTGGTYSTLKVQPAELEDSGVYFCASSQIAGTRPEETQYFGPGTRLLVL.

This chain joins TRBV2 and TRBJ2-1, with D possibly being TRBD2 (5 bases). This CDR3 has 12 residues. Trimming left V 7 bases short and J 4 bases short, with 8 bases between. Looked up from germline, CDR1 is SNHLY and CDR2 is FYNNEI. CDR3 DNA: TGTGCCAGCACGCTAGCTTACAATGAGCAGTTCTTC. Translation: CASTLAYNEQFF.

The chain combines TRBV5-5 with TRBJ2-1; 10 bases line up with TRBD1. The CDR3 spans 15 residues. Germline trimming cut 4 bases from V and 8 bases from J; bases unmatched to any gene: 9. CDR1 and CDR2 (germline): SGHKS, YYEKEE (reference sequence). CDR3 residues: CASSNRDRGEDEQFF. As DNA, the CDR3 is TGTGCCAGCAGCAACCGGGACAGGGGTGAGGATGAGCAGTTCTTC.

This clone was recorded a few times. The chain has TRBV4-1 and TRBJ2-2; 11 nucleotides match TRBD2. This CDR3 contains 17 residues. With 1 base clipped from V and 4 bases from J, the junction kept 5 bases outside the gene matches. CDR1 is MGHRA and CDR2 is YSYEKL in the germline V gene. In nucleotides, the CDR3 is TGCGCCAGCAGCCAAGGACTAGCGGGACCGATCACCGGGGAGCTGTTTTTT. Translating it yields CASSQGLAGPITGELFF.

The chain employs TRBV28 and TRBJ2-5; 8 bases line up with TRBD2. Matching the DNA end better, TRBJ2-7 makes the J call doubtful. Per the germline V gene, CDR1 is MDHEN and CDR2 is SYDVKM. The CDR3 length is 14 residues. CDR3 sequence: CASRETSAGYEQYF. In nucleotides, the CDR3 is TGTGCCAGCAGAGAGACTAGCGCGGGGTACGAGCAGTACTTC.

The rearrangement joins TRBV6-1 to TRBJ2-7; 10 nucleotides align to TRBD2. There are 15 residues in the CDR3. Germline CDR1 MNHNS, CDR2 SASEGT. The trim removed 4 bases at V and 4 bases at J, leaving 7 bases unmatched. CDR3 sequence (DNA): TGTGCCAGCAGTGCAAGACTAGCGGGTAAATACGAGCAGTACTTC. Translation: CASSARLAGKYEQYF.